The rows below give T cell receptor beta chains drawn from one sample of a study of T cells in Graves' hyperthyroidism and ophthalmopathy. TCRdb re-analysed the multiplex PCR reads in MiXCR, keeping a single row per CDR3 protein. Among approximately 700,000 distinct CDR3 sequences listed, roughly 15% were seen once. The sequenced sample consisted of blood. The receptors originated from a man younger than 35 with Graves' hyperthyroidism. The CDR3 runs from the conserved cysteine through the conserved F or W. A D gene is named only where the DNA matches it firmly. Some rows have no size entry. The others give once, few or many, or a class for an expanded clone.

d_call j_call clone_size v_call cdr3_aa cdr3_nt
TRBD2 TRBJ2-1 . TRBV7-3 CASSPLGLGGNEQFF TGTGCCAGCAGCCCCCTGGGACTGGGGGGGAATGAGCAGTTCTTC
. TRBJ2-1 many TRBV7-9 CASSLPGAEQFF TGTGCCAGCAGCTTACCGGGCGCTGAGCAGTTCTTC
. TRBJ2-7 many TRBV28 CASSWTGSYEQYF TGTGCCAGCAGTTGGACCGGCTCCTACGAGCAGTACTTC
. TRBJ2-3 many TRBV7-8 CASSPLSGDTQYF TGTGCCAGCAGCCCCCTGTCCGGGGATACGCAGTATTTT
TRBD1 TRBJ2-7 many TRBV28 CASSLGTGYSYEQYF TGTGCCAGCAGTTTAGGGACAGGGTACTCCTACGAGCAGTACTTC
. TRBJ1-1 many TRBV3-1 CASSQAGLPNTEAFF TGTGCCAGCAGCCAAGCTGGCCTGCCGAACACTGAAGCTTTCTTT
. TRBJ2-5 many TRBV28 CASSLRGVGRQTQYF TGTGCCAGCAGTTTAAGGGGAGTCGGCCGCCAGACCCAGTACTTC
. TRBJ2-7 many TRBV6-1 CASMIPSSYEQYF TGTGCCAGCATGATCCCGAGCTCCTACGAGCAGTACTTC
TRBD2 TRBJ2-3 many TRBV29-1 CSVDGTSGSFADTQYF TGCAGCGTTGATGGGACTAGCGGGAGTTTCGCAGATACGCAGTATTTT
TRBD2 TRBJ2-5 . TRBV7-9 CASSLGVGTSRSETQYF TGTGCCAGCAGCTTAGGCGTAGGGACTAGCAGGAGTGAGACCCAGTACTTC
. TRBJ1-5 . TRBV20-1 CSALYTGNSNQPQHF TGCAGTGCTCTTTATACAGGGAATAGCAATCAGCCCCAGCATTTT
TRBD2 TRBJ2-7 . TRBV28 CASSFSGLAGGPVYEQYF TGTGCCAGCAGTTTCTCCGGACTAGCGGGGGGGCCCGTTTACGAGCAGTACTTC
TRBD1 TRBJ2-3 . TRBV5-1 CASSHGDRLTDTQYF TGCGCCAGCAGCCACGGGGACAGATTAACAGATACGCAGTATTTT
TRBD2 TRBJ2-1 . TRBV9 CASSVVNSWMGTSGYNEQFF TGTGCCAGCAGCGTAGTTAATAGTTGGATGGGGACTAGCGGTTACAATGAGCAGTTCTTC
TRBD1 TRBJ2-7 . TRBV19 CASSIGTGGPYEQYF TGTGCCAGTAGCATAGGGACAGGGGGACCCTACGAGCAGTACTTC
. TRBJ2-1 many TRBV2 CASRIASGGGNEQFF TGTGCCAGCAGGATAGCGAGTGGGGGTGGCAATGAGCAGTTCTTC
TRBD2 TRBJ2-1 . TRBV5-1 CASSLVASGRSPYNEQFF TGCGCCAGCAGCTTGGTTGCTAGCGGGAGGTCCCCCTACAATGAGCAGTTCTTC
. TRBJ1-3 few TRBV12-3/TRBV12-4 CASSHPGDGGNTIYF TGTGCCAGCAGCCATCCGGGAGATGGTGGAAACACCATATATTTT
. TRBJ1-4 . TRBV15 CATSREKGATNEKLFF TGTGCCACCAGCCGAGAGAAGGGTGCGACTAATGAAAAACTGTTTTTT
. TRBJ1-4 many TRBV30 CASKQGEKLFF TGTGCCTCGAAGCAGGGTGAAAAACTGTTTTTT
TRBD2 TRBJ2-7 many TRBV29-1 CSGGLAGNAGEQYF TGCAGCGGAGGACTAGCGGGAAATGCCGGCGAGCAGTACTTC
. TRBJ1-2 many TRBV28 CASSLRGLEGYTF TGTGCCAGCAGTTTGCGGGGCCTTGAGGGCTACACCTTC
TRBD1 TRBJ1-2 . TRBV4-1 CASSPGRTGVGYGYTF TGCGCCAGCAGCCCAGGTCGGACAGGAGTGGGCTATGGCTACACCTTC
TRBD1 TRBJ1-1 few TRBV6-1 CASSGLDRGAFF TGTGCCAGCAGTGGGCTGGACAGGGGAGCTTTCTTT
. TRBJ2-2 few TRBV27 CASSTVRGRVSGELFF TGTGCCAGCAGTACAGTCCGGGGACGGGTATCTGGGGAGCTGTTTTTT
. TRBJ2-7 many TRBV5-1 CASSFMGENDEQYF TGCGCCAGCAGCTTTATGGGAGAAAATGACGAGCAGTACTTC
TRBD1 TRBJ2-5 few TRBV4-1 CASSFRQGSETQYF TGCGCCAGCAGCTTCCGACAGGGAAGCGAGACCCAGTACTTC
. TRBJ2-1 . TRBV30 CAWTEGVDEQFF TGTGCCTGGACTGAGGGGGTGGATGAGCAGTTCTTC
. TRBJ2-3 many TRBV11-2 CASSFRNGVDTQYF TGTGCCAGCAGCTTTCGCAATGGGGTTGATACGCAGTATTTT
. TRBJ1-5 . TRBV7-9 CASSLNYNQPQHF TGTGCCAGCAGCCTTAACTACAATCAGCCCCAGCATTTT
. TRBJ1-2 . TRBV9 CASSFLVDRNYGYTF TGTGCCAGCAGCTTTCTCGTAGATCGAAACTATGGCTACACCTTC
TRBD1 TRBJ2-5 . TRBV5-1 CASSGPPSTGVGETQYF TGTGCCAGCAGCGGCCCCCCATCGACAGGGGTCGGGGAGACCCAGTACTTC
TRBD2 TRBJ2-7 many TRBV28 CASSLAVGLAESYEQYF TGTGCCAGCAGTTTGGCGGTAGGACTAGCGGAATCCTACGAGCAGTACTTC
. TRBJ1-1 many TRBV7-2 CASSLGRLRNLNTEAFF TGTGCCAGCAGCTTAGGACGATTGAGGAACCTAAACACTGAAGCTTTCTTT
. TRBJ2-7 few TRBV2 CASSEDIGPYEQYF TGTGCCAGCAGCGAGGACATCGGACCTTACGAGCAGTACTTC
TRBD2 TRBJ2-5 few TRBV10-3 CAISEPLGGGQETQYF TGTGCCATCAGTGAGCCACTTGGGGGGGGCCAAGAGACCCAGTACTTC
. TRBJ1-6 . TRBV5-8 CASSSRSRGRYHPLHF TGTGCCAGCAGCTCTAGAAGCAGGGGCCGCTATCACCCCCTCCACTTT
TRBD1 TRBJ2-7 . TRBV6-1 CASSELWDRLSYEQYF TGTGCCAGCAGTGAGTTATGGGACAGGTTATCCTACGAGCAGTACTTC
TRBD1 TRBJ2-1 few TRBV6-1 CASSFRDSSYDEQFF TGTGCCAGCAGTTTCCGGGACAGCTCCTACGATGAGCAGTTCTTC
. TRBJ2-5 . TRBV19 CASSIWARETQYF TGTGCCAGTAGTATCTGGGCCCGAGAGACCCAGTACTTC
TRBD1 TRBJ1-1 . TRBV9 CASIRGTEALF TGTGCCAGCATCAGGGGGACTGAAGCTCTCTTT
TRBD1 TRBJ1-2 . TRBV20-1 CSGDSTYGYTF TGCAGTGGGGACAGTACATATGGCTACACCTTC
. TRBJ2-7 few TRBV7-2 CASNLQRGLLYEQYF TGTGCCAGCAACCTTCAGCGAGGCCTCCTCTACGAGCAGTACTTC
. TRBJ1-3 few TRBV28 CASRSATRYSGNTIYF TGTGCCAGCAGAAGTGCGACACGCTACTCTGGAAACACCATATATTTT
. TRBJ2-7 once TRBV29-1 CSVQLWGAGGEQYF TGCAGCGTCCAATTGTGGGGAGCGGGCGGCGAGCAGTACTTC
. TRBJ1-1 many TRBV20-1 CSGRWENTEAFF TGCAGTGGCAGATGGGAGAACACTGAAGCTTTCTTT
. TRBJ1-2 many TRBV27 CASSLTRNYGYTF TGTGCCAGCAGTCTTACGAGGAACTATGGCTACACCTTC
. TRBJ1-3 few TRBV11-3 CASTLGTPRSGNTIYF TGTGCCAGCACCTTAGGGACACCACGCTCTGGAAACACCATATATTTT
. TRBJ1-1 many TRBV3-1 CASSHATEAFF TGTGCCAGCAGCCACGCCACTGAAGCTTTCTTT
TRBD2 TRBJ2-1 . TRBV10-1 CASSEGRRGRAYNEQFF TGCGCCAGCAGTGAGGGTCGCCGCGGGAGGGCCTACAATGAGCAGTTCTTC
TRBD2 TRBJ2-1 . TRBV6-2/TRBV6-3 CASSYRIAGVFEQFF TGTGCCAGCAGTTACCGGATAGCGGGAGTGTTTGAGCAGTTCTTC
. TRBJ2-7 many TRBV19 CASSIAQGEQYF TGTGCCAGTAGTATCGCCCAGGGTGAGCAGTACTTC
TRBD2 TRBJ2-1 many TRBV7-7 CASSPWNSGSYNEQFF TGTGCTAGCAGCCCTTGGAATAGCGGGAGTTACAATGAGCAGTTCTTC
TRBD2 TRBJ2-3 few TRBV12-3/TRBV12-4 CASSFSSGSSTDTQYF TGTGCCAGCAGTTTCTCTAGCGGGAGCAGCACAGATACGCAGTATTTT
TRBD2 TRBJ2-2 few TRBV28 CASSSGLLAGVVGELFF TGTGCCAGCAGTTCCGGCCTACTAGCGGGAGTTGTCGGGGAGCTGTTTTTT
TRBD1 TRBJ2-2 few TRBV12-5 CASGLGQGNTGELFF TGTGCTAGTGGTTTGGGACAGGGGAACACCGGGGAGCTGTTTTTT
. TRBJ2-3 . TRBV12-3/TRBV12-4 CASSLGDGGTDTQYF TGTGCCAGCAGCCTAGGGGATGGTGGCACAGATACGCAGTATTTT
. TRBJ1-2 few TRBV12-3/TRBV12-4 CASRGGGGRDGYTF TGTGCCAGCAGGGGGGGGGGAGGTCGAGACGGCTACACCTTC
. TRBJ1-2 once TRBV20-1 CSARDSGYGYTF TGCAGTGCTAGAGACTCGGGCTATGGCTACACCTTC
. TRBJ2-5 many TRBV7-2 CASSLGSRGFQETQYF TGTGCCAGCAGCTTAGGTTCGCGGGGCTTCCAAGAGACCCAGTACTTC